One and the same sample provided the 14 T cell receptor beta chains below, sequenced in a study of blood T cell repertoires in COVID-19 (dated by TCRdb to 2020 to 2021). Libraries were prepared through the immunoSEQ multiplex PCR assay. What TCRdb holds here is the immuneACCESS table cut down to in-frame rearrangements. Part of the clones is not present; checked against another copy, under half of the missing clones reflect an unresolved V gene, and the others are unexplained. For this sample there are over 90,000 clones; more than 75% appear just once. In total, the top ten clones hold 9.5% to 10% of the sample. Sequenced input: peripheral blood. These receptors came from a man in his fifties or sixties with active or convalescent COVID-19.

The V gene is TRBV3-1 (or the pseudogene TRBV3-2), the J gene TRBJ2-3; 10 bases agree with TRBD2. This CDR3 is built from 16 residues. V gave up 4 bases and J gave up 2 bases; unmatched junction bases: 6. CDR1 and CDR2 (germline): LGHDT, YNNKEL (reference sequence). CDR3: CASSPQLAGDTDTQYF. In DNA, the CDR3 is TGTGCCAGCAGCCCCCAGCTAGCGGGAGACACAGATACGCAGTATTTT.

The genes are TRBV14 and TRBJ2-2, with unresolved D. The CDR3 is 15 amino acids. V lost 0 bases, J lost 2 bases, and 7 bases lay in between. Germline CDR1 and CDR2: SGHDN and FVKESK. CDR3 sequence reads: CASSQEFGNTGELFF. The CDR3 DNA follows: TGTGCCAGCAGCCAAGAATTTGGCAACACCGGGGAGCTGTTTTTT. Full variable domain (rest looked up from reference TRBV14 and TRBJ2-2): EAGVTQFPSHSVIEKGQTVTLRCDPISGHDNLYWYRRVMGKEIKFLLHFVKESKQDESGMPNNRFLAERTGGTYSTLKVQPAELEDSGVYFCASSQEFGNTGELFFGEGSRLTVL.

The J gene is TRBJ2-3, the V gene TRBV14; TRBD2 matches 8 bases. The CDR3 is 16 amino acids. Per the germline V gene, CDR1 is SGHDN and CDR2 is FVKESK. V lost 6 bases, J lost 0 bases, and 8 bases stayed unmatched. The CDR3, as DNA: TGTGCCAGCAGTCGCTTAGCGGGACCTAGCACAGATACGCAGTATTTT. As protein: CASSRLAGPSTDTQYF.

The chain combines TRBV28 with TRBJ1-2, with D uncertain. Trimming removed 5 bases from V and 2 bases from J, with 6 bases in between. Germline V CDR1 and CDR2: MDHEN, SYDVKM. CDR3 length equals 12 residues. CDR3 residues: CASSGRNYGYTF. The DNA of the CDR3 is TGTGCCAGCAGTGGCAGGAACTATGGCTACACCTTC.

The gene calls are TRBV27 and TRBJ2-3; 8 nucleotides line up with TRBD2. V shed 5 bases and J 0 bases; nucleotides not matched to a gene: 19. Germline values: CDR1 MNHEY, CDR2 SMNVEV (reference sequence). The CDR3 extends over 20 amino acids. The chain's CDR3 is CASSPGLAGSPLGSTDTQYF. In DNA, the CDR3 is TGTGCCAGCAGTCCCGGGCTAGCGGGTTCTCCCCTGGGGAGCACAGATACGCAGTATTTT.

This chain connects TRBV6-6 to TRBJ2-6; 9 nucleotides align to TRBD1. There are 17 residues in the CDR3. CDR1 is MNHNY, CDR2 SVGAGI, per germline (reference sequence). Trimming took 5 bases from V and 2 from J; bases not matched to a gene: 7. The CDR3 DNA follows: TGTGCCAGCAGTCCCCGGGACAGGGTTGCTGGGGCCAACGTCCTGACTTTC. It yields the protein CASSPRDRVAGANVLTF.

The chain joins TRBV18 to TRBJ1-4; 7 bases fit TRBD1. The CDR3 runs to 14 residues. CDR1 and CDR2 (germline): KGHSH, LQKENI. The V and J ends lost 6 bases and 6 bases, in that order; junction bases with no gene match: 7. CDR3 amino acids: CASSAGGGYEKLFF. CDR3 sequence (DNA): TGTGCCAGCTCCGCGGGAGGGGGCTATGAAAAACTGTTTTTT.

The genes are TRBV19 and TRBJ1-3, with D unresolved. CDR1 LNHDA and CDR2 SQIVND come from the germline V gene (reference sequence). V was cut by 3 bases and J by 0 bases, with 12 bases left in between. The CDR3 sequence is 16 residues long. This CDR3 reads CASSIGGLSSGNTIYF. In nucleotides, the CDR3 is TGTGCCAGTAGTATCGGAGGACTGAGCTCTGGAAACACCATATATTTT.

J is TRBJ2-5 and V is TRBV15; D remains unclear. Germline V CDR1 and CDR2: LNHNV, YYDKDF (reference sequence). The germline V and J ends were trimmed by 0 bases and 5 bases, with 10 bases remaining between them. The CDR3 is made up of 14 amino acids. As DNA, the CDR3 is TGTGCCACCAGCAGAGATACTTATTTGGAGACCCAGTACTTC. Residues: CATSRDTYLETQYF.

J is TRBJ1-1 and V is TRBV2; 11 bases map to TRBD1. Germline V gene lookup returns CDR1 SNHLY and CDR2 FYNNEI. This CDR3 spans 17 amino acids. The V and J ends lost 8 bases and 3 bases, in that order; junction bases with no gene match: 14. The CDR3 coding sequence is TGTGCCAGCGGGTGGATTCTGGACAGGGGGCTTTACACTGAAGCTTTCTTT. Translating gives CASGWILDRGLYTEAFF. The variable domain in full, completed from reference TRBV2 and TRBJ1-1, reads EPEVTQTPSHQVTQMGQEVILRCVPISNHLYFYWYRQILGQKVEFLVSFYNNEISEKSEIFDDQFSVERPDGSNFTLKIRSTKLEDSAMYFCASGWILDRGLYTEAFFGQGTRLTVV.

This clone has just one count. In DNA form, the CDR3 reads TGTGCTAGTGGTTGGGACAGGGCCTCGATGGGGACCCAGTACTTC. It is translated as CASGWDRASMGTQYF. V and J are TRBV12-5 and TRBJ2-5; 9 bases line up with TRBD1. Germline CDR1 reads LGHNT; CDR2 reads FRNRAP. V was pared by 4 bases and J by 7 bases, with 10 bases of the junction left unmatched. CDR3 length: 15 residues.

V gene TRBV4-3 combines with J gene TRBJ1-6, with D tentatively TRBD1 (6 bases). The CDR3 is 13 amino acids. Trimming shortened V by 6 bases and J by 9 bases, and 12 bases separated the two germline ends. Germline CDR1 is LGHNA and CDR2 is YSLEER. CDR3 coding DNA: TGCGCCAGCAGTTACAGAGGGGGTTCACCCCTCCACTTT. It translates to CASSYRGGSPLHF.

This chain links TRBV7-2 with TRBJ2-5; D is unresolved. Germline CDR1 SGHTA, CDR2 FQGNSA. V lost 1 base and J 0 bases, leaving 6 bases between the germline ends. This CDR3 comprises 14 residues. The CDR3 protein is CASSLGAYQETQYF. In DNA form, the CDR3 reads TGTGCCAGCAGCTTAGGAGCGTACCAAGAGACCCAGTACTTC.

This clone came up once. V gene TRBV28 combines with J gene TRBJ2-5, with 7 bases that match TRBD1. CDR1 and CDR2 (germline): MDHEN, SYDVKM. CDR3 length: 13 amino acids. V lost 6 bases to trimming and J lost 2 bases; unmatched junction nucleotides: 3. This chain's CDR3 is CASRGQPQETQYF. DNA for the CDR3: TGTGCCAGCAGGGGACAGCCTCAAGAGACCCAGTACTTC.